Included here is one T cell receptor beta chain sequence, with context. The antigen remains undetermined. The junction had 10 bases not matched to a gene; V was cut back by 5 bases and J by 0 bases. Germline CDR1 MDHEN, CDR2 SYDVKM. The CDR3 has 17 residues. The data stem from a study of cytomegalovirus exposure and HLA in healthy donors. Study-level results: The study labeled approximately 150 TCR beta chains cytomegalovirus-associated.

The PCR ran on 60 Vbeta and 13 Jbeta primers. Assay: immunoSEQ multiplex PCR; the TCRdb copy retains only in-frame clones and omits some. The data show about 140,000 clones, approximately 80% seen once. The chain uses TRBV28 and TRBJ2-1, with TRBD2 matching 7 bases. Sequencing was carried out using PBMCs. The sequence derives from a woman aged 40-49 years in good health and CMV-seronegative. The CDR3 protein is CASSLLGAGSSYNEQFF. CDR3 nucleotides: TGTGCCAGCAGTCTACTTGGAGCGGGAAGCTCCTACAATGAGCAGTTCTTC.